Here is one T cell receptor (beta chain) with its context. Its antigen is not known. PCR employed 60 Vbeta and 13 Jbeta primers. Sequencing was performed with immunoSEQ multiplex PCR; in TCRdb, only in-frame clones are kept and a portion is missing. The sample lists 180,000 or so clones, 60% to 80% seen once, with around an eighth in the top ten. V dropped 6 bases and J dropped 0; count of bases not matched to a gene: 6. CDR1 and CDR2 (germline): MNHEY, SVGAGI. CDR3 size: 15 residues. This specimen comes from a study of cytomegalovirus exposure and HLA in healthy donors. Study-level results: Three of the chains that were CMV-associated were confirmed in vitro to be specific for CMV antigens. Cytomegalovirus association was assigned to 170 or so TCR beta chains.

The sequenced sample was PBMCs. The TCR originated in a man aged 45-60 years in good health and CMV-seropositive. This chain joins TRBV6-5 and TRBJ2-3, with TRBD2 identical over 7 bases. CDR3 residues: CASSYRGESTDTQYF. CDR3 coding DNA: TGTGCCAGCAGCTATCGGGGGGAGAGCACAGATACGCAGTATTTT.